A selection of T cell receptor beta chains follows, all from one sample in a study of T cells in Graves' hyperthyroidism and ophthalmopathy. TCRdb re-called the multiplex PCR reads with MiXCR, one entry per CDR3 protein. The sample has some 510,000 distinct CDR3 sequences; roughly 20% are singletons. Material for sequencing was blood. The source is a man aged 18 to 29 with Graves' hyperthyroidism. Each CDR3 is given with its conserved first and last residue. A D gene is named only where the DNA matches it firmly. Not every row has a clone size; where given, it reads once, few, many or a size class.

-,TRBJ1-5,-,TRBV19,17,TGTGCCAGTAGTATGGAACCCCGGGTCGATAGCAATCAGCCCCAGCATTTT,CASSMEPRVDSNQPQHF
-,TRBJ2-7,-,TRBV27,13,TGTGCCAGCAGTTTCGGACTGGGCGGGGAGCAGTACTTC,CASSFGLGGEQYF
many,TRBJ2-7,-,TRBV5-1,13,TGCGCCAGCAGCTTGAGGCAGGCCTACGAGCAGTACTTC,CASSLRQAYEQYF
many,TRBJ1-1,-,TRBV4-1,15,TGCGCCAGCAGCCAACCTGACGTGGGCCACACTGAAGCTTTCTTT,CASSQPDVGHTEAFF
many,TRBJ2-4,-,TRBV30,13,TGTGCCTGGAGTTCAGGGCCGGGGAACATTCAGTACTTC,CAWSSGPGNIQYF
many,TRBJ2-5,-,TRBV18,13,TGTGCCAGCTCACCTCTGACGGGGGAGACCCAGTACTTC,CASSPLTGETQYF
many,TRBJ2-2,-,TRBV12-3/TRBV12-4,14,TGTGCCAGCAGCTCCCGATGGGCAACCGGGGAGCTGTTTTTT,CASSSRWATGELFF
many,TRBJ2-5,-,TRBV2,14,TGTGCCAGCAGTGATCGAGGGTGGGACGAGACCCAGTACTTC,CASSDRGWDETQYF
many,TRBJ1-5,-,TRBV6-4,16,TGTGCCAGCAGTGACCCGTGGGGGGGCGCAGGGCAGCCCCAGCATTTT,CASSDPWGGAGQPQHF
many,TRBJ2-7,-,TRBV5-1,15,TGCGCCAGCAGCTTGGTCCGGGGTTCCAACTACGAGCAGTACTTC,CASSLVRGSNYEQYF
-,TRBJ2-7,TRBD1,TRBV11-2,19,TGTGCCAGCAGCTTCCCTAGGGGGCCCTCCGGGACAGGCCACTACGAGCAGTACTTC,CASSFPRGPSGTGHYEQYF
many,TRBJ2-7,-,TRBV6-5,16,TGTGCCAGCAGTTACTCGCGCCAGGGGAGGTCCTACGAGCAGTACTTC,CASSYSRQGRSYEQYF
many,TRBJ2-7,-,TRBV12-3/TRBV12-4,14,TGTGCCAGCAGCCAGGGACGAACTTTGCACGAGCAGTACTTC,CASSQGRTLHEQYF
many,TRBJ1-1,TRBD1,TRBV19,14,TGTGCCAGTAGTACCCGACAGGGAGGAACTGAAGCTTTCTTT,CASSTRQGGTEAFF
many,TRBJ2-3,-,TRBV12-3/TRBV12-4,17,TGTGCCAGCAGCGCAGGGAGACGTACTTCTAGCACAGATACGCAGTATTTT,CASSAGRRTSSTDTQYF
-,TRBJ2-5,-,TRBV9,15,TGTGCCAGCAGCGTAGGTTTAGACTGGAAAGAGACCCAGTACTTC,CASSVGLDWKETQYF
many,TRBJ1-1,-,TRBV2,14,TGTGCCAGCAACCGGGCCCTTATGAACACTGAAGCTTTCTTT,CASNRALMNTEAFF
many,TRBJ2-1,-,TRBV20-1,12,TGCAGTCCGGGCGGAAGGTACAATGAGCAGTTCTTC,CSPGGRYNEQFF
many,TRBJ1-3,TRBD1,TRBV5-1,15,TGCGCCAGCAGCGGACAGGGGGCGTACGGGGACACCATATATTTT,CASSGQGAYGDTIYF
-,TRBJ2-2,-,TRBV28,15,TGTGCCAGCAGTTTACTACAGGAGAACACCGGGGAGCTGTTTTTT,CASSLLQENTGELFF
many,TRBJ1-5,-,TRBV11-1,16,TGTGCCAGCAGCCCCGTGGGTTGGGAGGGCAATCAGCCCCAGCATTTT,CASSPVGWEGNQPQHF
many,TRBJ1-5,TRBD1,TRBV24-1,17,TGTGCCACCAGTGATTTGGGGGGACAGGGGTTAAATCAGCCCCAGCATTTT,CATSDLGGQGLNQPQHF
-,TRBJ2-7,-,TRBV12-3/TRBV12-4,14,TGTGCCAGCAGTTTAAGTCACCGAGCCTACGAGCAGTACTTC,CASSLSHRAYEQYF
many,TRBJ2-2,-,TRBV12-3/TRBV12-4,15,TGTGCCAGCAGTTTAGGGACAAGGTACACCGGGGAGCTGTTTTTT,CASSLGTRYTGELFF
many,TRBJ2-5,TRBD2,TRBV6-1,16,TGTGCCAGCGGCCTCCTAGCGGGGGGCCGGCGAGAGACCCAGTACTTC,CASGLLAGGRRETQYF
many,TRBJ2-6,TRBD1,TRBV27,18,TGTGCCAGCAGTCCCTCGGGGACAGCAGCCTCTGGGGCCAACGTCCTGACTTTC,CASSPSGTAASGANVLTF